Sequencing of this T cell receptor beta chain was carried out in a study of radiation and T cells in renal cell carcinoma. Regarding the study as a whole: Pretreatment tumor biopsies were lacking, so baseline clonotypes are unknown.

Trimming cost V 1 base and J 6 bases, with 9 bases left between them. Looked up from germline, CDR1 is SGHTA and CDR2 is FQGNSA. The CDR3 totals 14 residues. Specified time point: blood 4 weeks post-SBRT, at nephrectomy. Treatment of the sample: 15 Gy SBRT to primary tumor, nephrectomy 4 weeks later. This renal cell carcinoma was of the clear cell type. Profiling relied on immunoSEQ multiplex PCR, and the TCRdb table lists in-frame clones only, not all of them. There are roughly 58,000 clones in the sample; over 60% occur only once, and about 6.8% lies in the top ten. Remarks on this clone: Its antigen is unidentified.

This TCR derives from a man between 60 and 75 years old with renal cell carcinoma. The chain combines TRBV7-2 with TRBJ1-4, with D possibly matching TRBD1 (6 bases). Specimen: blood, collected from a patient whose treatment included radiotherapy and nephrectomy. CDR3 sequence: CASSLGGGDEKLFF. CDR3 in DNA: TGTGCCAGCAGCTTAGGGGGGGGCGATGAAAAACTGTTTTTT.